This T cell receptor (beta chain) was sequenced in a study of Ad26.COV2.S vaccination and SARS-CoV-2 variants. About the research overall: The donor belonged to the COV1001 Ad26.COV2.S trial arm.

CDR3 length: 13 residues. Germline V gene lookup returns CDR1 WNHNN and CDR2 SYGVQD (reference sequence). Trimming took off 2 bases at V and 7 bases at J, with 9 bases between the two ends. Study-level results: Substantial post-vaccination breadth of spike-specific CD8+ and CD4+ T cell responses was reported. Vaccine and placebo recipients had similar non-spike TCR breadth.

Treatment: 15 to 20 received Ad26.COV2.S at low or high dose, single or two shots; 5 received placebo; per-sample allocation not given. Sample collection was performed on day 63 after the first vaccine or placebo injection. Assay: immunoSEQ multiplex PCR; the TCRdb copy retains only in-frame clones and omits some. The data hold about 680,000 clones, with 80% to 90% observed a single time. In the case of this clone: Its antigen is unidentified.

This clonotype was sampled from a person between 18 and 65 years old who received the Ad26.COV2.S COVID-19 vaccine or a placebo. The starting material was peripheral blood, obtained in a trial of Ad26.COV2.S vaccine versus placebo. The V call is TRBV10-1, the J call TRBJ2-1, with D perhaps TRBD1 (7 bases). CDR3: CASSEPGGNEQFF. CDR3 coding DNA: TGCGCCAGCAGTGAGCCAGGGGGGAATGAGCAGTTCTTC.